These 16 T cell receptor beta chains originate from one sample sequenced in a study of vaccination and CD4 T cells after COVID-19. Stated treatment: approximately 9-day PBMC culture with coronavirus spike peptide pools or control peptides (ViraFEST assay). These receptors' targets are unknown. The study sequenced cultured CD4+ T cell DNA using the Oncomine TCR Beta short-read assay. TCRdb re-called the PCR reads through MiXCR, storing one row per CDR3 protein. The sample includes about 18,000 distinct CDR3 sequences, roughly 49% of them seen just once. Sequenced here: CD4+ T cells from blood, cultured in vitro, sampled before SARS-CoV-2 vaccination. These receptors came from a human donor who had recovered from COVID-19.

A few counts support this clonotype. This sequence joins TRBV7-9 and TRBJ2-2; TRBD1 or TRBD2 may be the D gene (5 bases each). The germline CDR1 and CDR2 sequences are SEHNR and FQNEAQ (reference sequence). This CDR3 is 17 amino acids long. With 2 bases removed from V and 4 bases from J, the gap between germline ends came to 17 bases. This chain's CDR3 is CASSLRRGQEVTGELFF. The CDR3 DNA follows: TGTGCCAGCAGCTTAAGAAGGGGTCAGGAGGTCACCGGGGAGCTGTTTTTT. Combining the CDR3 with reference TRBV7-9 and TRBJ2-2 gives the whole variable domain DTGVSQNPRHKITKRGQNVTFRCDPISEHNRLYWYRQTLGQGPEFLTYFQNEAQLEKSRLLSDRFSAERPKGSFSTLEIQRTEQGDSAMYLCASSLRRGQEVTGELFFGEGSRLTVL.

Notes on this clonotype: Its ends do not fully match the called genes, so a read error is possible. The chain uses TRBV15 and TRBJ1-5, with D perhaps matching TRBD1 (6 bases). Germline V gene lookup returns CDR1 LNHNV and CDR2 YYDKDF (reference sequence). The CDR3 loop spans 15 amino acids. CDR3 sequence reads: CAASHGTPRGQPQHF. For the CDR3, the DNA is TGTGCCGCCAGCCACGGGACTCCCAGGGGTCAGCCCCAGCATTTT. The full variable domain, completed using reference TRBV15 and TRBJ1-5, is DAMVIQNPRYQVTQFGKPVTLSCSQTLNHNVMYWYQQKSSQAPKLLFHYYDKDFNNEADTPDNFQSRRPNTSFCFLDIRSPGLGDTAMYLCAASHGTPRGQPQHFGDGTRLSIL.

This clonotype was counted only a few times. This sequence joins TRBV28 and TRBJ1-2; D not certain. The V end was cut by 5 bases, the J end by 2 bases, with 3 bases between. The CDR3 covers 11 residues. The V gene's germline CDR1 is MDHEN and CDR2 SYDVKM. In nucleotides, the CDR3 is TGTGCCAGCAGTCAGAACTATGGCTACACCTTC. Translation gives CASSQNYGYTF.

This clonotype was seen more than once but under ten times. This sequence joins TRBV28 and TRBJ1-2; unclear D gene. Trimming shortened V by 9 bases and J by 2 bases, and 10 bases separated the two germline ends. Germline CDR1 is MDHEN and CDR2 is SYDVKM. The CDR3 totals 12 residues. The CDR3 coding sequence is TGTGCCAGTATGACACCGAACTATGGCTACACCTTC. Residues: CASMTPNYGYTF.

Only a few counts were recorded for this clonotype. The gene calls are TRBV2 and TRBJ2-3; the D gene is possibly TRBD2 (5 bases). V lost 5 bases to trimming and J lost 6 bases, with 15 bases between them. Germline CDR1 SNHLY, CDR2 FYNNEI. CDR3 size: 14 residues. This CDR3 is CASSTRVVADTQYF. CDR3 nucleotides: TGTGCCAGCAGTACTAGGGTAGTAGCTGATACGCAGTATTTT.

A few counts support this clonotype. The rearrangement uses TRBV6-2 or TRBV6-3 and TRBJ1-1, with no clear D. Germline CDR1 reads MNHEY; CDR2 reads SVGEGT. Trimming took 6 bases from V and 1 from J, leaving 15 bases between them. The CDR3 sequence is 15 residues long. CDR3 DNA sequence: TGTGCCAGCAGCACCGCCTTAGGTCAGAACACTGAAGCTTTCTTT. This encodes CASSTALGQNTEAFF.

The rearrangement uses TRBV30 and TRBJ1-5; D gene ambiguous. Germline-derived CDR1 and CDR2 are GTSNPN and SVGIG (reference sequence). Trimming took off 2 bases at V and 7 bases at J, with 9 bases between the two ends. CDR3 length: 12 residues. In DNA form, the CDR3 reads TGTGCCTGGAGTTCCATGACGCAGCCCCAGCATTTT. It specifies CAWSSMTQPQHF.

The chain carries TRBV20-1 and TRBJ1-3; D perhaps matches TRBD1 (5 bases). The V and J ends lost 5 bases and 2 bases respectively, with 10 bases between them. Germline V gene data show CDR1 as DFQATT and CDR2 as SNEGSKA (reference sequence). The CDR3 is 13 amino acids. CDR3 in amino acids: CSAFTGAGNTIYF. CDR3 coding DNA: TGCAGTGCTTTTACGGGGGCTGGAAACACCATATATTTT.

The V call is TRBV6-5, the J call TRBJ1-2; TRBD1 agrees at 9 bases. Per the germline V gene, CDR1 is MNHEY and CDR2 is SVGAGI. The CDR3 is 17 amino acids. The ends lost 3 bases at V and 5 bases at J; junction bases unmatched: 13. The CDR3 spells CASSYGGQGRLLYGYTF. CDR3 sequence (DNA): TGTGCCAGCAGTTATGGGGGACAGGGCCGGCTTCTTTATGGCTACACCTTC.

The CDR3 DNA follows: TGTGCCAGCAGCTTAGGTTGGGGGTGGGGGGACAATGAGCAGTTCTTC. It yields the protein CASSLGWGWGDNEQFF. The chain recombines TRBV7-2 with TRBJ2-1; the D gene is possibly TRBD2 (6 bases). The CDR3 loop spans 16 amino acids. Germline lookup yields CDR1 SGHTA and CDR2 FQGNSA. Trimming took off 1 base at V and 5 bases at J, with 15 bases between the two ends.

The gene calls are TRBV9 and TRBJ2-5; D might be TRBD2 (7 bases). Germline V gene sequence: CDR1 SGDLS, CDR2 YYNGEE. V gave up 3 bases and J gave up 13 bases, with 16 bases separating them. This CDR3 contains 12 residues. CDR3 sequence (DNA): TGTGCCAGCAGCGGAGAGGGGGGGCCCCTGTACTTC. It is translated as CASSGEGGPLYF.

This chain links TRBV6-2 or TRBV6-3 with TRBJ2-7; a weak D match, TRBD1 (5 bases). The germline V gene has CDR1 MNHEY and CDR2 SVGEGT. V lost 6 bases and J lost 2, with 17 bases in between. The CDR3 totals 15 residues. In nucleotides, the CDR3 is TGTGCCAGCAGCCAGGGATTGGGGATCACCTACGAGCAGTACTTC. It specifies CASSQGLGITYEQYF.

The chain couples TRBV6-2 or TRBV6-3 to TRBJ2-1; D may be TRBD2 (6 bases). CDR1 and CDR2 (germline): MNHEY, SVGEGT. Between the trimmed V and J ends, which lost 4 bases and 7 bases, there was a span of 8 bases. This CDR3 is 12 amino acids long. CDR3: CASSFAGNEQFF. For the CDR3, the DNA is TGTGCCAGCAGTTTCGCGGGGAATGAGCAGTTCTTC.

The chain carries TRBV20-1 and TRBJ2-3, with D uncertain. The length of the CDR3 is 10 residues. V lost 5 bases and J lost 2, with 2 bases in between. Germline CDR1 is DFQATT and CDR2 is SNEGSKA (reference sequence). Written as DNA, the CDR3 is TGCAGTGCTGCCACAGATACGCAGTATTTT. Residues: CSAATDTQYF.

CDR3 nucleotides: TGCAGCGTCGCCCGGGACAGTTTCATGAACACTGAAGCTTTCTTT. Protein sequence: CSVARDSFMNTEAFF. The rearrangement links TRBV29-1 to TRBJ1-1, with TRBD1 matching over 7 bases. Germline V CDR1 and CDR2: SQVTM, ANQGSEA. V lost 6 bases to trimming and J lost 0 bases; unmatched junction nucleotides: 10. This CDR3 has 15 residues. Filled out from reference TRBV29-1 and TRBJ1-1, the complete variable domain reads SAVISQKPSRDICQRGTSLTIQCQVDSQVTMMFWYRQQPGQSLTLIATANQGSEATYESGFVIDKFPISRPNLTFSTLTVSNMSPEDSSIYLCSVARDSFMNTEAFFGQGTRLTVV.

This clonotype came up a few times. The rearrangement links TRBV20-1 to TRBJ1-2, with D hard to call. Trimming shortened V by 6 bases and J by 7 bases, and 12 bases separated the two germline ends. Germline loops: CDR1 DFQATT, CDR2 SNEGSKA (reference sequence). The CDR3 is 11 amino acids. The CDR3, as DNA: TGCAGTGCCCCGGGTTTGGGTGGCTACACCTTC. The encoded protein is CSAPGLGGYTF.